The 7 T cell receptor beta chains below come from one sample, sequenced in a study of cytomegalovirus exposure and HLA in healthy donors. The PCR employed 60 Vbeta primers together with 13 Jbeta primers. Profiling relied on immunoSEQ multiplex PCR, and the TCRdb table lists in-frame clones only, not all of them. The sample shows roughly 180,000 clones, 75% of them seen only once. Material for sequencing was PBMCs. These receptor sequences come from a female donor in good health and CMV-seronegative.

Only a few counts were recorded for this clone. V is TRBV6-6 and J is TRBJ2-2; the match to TRBD2 covers 7 bases. The CDR3 has 13 residues. Germline V gives CDR1 MNHNY, CDR2 SVGAGI (reference sequence). Trimming took 6 bases from V and 7 from J; bases not matched to a gene: 5. The CDR3 DNA is TGTGCCAGCAGGGACCTAGCGGTCGGGGAGCTGTTTTTT. This sequence encodes CASRDLAVGELFF.

The chain combines TRBV9 with TRBJ2-1; D call uncertain. In germline, CDR1 is SGDLS, CDR2 YYNGEE. The CDR3 is 14 amino acids. Between the trimmed V and J ends, which lost 0 bases and 4 bases, there was a span of 8 bases. CDR3: CASSVEEAYNEQFF. The CDR3 nucleotides read TGTGCCAGCAGCGTAGAGGAAGCGTACAATGAGCAGTTCTTC.

The V gene is TRBV4-3, the J gene TRBJ2-5; D is perhaps TRBD1 (6 bases). This CDR3 comprises 14 residues. Deletions cut 2 bases from V and 1 base from J, with 8 bases between. The V gene's germline CDR1 is LGHNA and CDR2 YSLEER. CDR3 sequence reads: CASSQTGPQETQYF. The CDR3 DNA follows: TGCGCCAGCAGCCAAACAGGGCCCCAAGAGACCCAGTACTTC.

V usage is TRBV4-1 and J usage is TRBJ2-1; TRBD2 might be the D (7 bases). Germline V gene data show CDR1 as MGHRA and CDR2 as YSYEKL. V lost 2 bases and J lost 0, with 20 bases in between. CDR3 length: 19 amino acids. For the CDR3, the DNA is TGCGCCAGCAGCCAACCGGCGACGGCGGGGGCCAGCTCCTACAATGAGCAGTTCTTC. It yields the protein CASSQPATAGASSYNEQFF.

A single count supports this clone. The chain joins TRBV20-1 to TRBJ2-7; possibly TRBD2 for D (7 bases). Germline V gene sequence: CDR1 DFQATT, CDR2 SNEGSKA (reference sequence). The CDR3 is 11 residues long. The V end lost 5 bases, the J end lost 4 bases, and 9 bases lay between the germline ends. The CDR3 DNA reads TGCAGTGCTGGGGGGGCATACGAGCAGTACTTC. Translated, it gives CSAGGAYEQYF.

The rearrangement uses TRBV19 and TRBJ2-7; TRBD2 might be the D (5 bases). The CDR3 totals 13 residues. V lost 5 bases, J lost 2 bases, and 10 bases lay in between. CDR1 is LNHDA and CDR2 is SQIVND in the germline V gene (reference sequence). The CDR3 sequence: CASSPNGAYEQYF. CDR3 coding DNA: TGTGCCAGTAGTCCAAACGGGGCCTACGAGCAGTACTTC.

This clone was seen more than once but under ten times. This sequence joins TRBV19 and TRBJ1-4; possibly TRBD1 for D (5 bases). The V and J ends lost 7 bases and 3 bases respectively, with 15 bases between them. Germline V gene data show CDR1 as LNHDA and CDR2 as SQIVND (reference sequence). The CDR3 loop spans 15 amino acids. CDR3 bases: TGTGCCAGTACTTCGTGGGGGGAGGCTAATGAAAAACTGTTTTTT. Amino acid sequence: CASTSWGEANEKLFF.